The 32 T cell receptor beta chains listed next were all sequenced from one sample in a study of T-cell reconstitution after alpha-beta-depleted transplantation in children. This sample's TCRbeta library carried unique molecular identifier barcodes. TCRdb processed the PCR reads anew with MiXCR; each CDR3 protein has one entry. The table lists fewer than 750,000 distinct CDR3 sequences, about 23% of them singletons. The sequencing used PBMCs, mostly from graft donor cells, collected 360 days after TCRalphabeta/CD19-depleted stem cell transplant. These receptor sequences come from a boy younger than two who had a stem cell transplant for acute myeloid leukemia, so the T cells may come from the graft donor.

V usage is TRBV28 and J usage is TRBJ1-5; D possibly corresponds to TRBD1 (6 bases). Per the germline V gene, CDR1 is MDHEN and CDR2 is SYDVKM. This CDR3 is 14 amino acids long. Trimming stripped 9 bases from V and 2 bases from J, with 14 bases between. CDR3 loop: CARDTGCGNQPQHF. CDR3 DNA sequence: TGTGCCAGGGACACAGGGTGTGGCAATCAGCCCCAGCATTTT.

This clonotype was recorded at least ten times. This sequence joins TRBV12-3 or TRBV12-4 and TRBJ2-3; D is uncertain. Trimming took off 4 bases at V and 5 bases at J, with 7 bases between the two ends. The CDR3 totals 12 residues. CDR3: CASSSSEDTQYF. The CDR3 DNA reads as TGTGCCAGCAGTTCCTCAGAAGATACGCAGTATTTT.

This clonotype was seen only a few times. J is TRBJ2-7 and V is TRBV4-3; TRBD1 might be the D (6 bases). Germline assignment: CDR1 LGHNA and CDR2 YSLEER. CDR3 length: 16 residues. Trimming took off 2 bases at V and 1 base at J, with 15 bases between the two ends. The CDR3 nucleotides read TGCGCCAGCAGCCAATTCTGGGGGCAGGCTTCCTACGAGCAGTACTTC. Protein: CASSQFWGQASYEQYF.

The CDR3 is CASTDPYSYEQYV. The CDR3 DNA is TGTGCCAGCACGGACCCGTACTCCTACGAGCAGTACGTC. V gene TRBV7-2 combines with J gene TRBJ2-7; no reliable D call. Looked up from germline, CDR1 is SGHTA and CDR2 is FQGNSA. V was pared by 7 bases and J by 0 bases, with 10 bases between. The CDR3 contains 13 residues.

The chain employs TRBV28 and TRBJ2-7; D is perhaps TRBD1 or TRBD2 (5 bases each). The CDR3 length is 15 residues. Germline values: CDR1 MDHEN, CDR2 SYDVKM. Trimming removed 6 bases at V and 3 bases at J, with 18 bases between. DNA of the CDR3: TGTGCCAGCAGCCAAGGGGACCCGGTATTCTACGAGCAGTACGTC. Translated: CASSQGDPVFYEQYV.

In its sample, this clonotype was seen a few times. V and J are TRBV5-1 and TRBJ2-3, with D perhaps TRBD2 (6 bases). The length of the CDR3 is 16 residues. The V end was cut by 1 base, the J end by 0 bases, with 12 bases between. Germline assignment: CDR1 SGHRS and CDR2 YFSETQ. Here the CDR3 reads CASSLILAASTDTQYF. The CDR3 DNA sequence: TGCGCCAGCAGCTTGATACTAGCAGCTAGCACAGATACGCAGTATTTT.

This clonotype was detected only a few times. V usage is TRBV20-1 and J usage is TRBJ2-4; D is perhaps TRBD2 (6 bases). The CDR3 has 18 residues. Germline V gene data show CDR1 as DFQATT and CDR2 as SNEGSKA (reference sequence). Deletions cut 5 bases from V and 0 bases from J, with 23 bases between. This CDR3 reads CSAPPWDLFSLAKNIQYF. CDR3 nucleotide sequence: TGCAGTGCTCCCCCTTGGGACTTATTTTCTTTAGCCAAAAACATTCAGTACTTC.

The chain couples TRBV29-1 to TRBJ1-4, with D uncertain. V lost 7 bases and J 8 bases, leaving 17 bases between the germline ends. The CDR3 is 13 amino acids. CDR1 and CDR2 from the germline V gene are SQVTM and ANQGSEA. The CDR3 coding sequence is TGCAGCGCCGAGGGTGAACAGTCCGAAAAACTGTTTTTT. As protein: CSAEGEQSEKLFF. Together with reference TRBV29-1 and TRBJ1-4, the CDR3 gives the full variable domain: SAVISQKPSRDICQRGTSLTIQCQVDSQVTMMFWYRQQPGQSLTLIATANQGSEATYESGFVIDKFPISRPNLTFSTLTVSNMSPEDSSIYLCSAEGEQSEKLFFGSGTQLSVL.

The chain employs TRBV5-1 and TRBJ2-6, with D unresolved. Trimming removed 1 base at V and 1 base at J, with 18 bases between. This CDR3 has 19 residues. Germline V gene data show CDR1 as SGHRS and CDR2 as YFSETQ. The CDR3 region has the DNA TGCGCCAGCAGCTTGTTTGGTCAGGCATTGGAGTCTGGGGCCAACGTCCTGACTTTC. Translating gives CASSLFGQALESGANVLTF.

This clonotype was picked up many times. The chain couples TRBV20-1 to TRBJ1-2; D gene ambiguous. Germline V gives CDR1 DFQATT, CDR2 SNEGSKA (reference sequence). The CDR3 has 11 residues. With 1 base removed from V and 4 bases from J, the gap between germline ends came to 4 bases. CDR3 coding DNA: TGCAGTGCTAGAGGGAGCTATGGCTACACCTTC. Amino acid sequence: CSARGSYGYTF.

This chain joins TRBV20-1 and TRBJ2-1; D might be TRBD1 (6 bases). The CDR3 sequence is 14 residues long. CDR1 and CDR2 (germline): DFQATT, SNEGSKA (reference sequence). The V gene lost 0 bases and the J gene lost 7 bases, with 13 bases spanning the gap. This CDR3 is CSAREGASRNEQFF. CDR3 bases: TGCAGTGCTAGAGAGGGGGCTAGCAGGAATGAGCAGTTCTTC.

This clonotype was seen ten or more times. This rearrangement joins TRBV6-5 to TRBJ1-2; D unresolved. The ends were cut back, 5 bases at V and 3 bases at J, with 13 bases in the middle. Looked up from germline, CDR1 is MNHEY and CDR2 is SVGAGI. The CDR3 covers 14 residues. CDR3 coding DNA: TGTGCCAGCAGTCACCGGGCGGCCGACTATGGCTACACCTTC. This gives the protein CASSHRAADYGYTF.

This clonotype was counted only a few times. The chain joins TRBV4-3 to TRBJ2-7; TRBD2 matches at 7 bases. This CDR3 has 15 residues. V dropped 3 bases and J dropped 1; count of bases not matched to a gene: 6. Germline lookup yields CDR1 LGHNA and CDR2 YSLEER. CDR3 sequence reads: CASSHLLGGSYEQYF. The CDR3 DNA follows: TGCGCCAGCAGCCACCTCCTGGGAGGGTCCTACGAGCAGTACTTC.

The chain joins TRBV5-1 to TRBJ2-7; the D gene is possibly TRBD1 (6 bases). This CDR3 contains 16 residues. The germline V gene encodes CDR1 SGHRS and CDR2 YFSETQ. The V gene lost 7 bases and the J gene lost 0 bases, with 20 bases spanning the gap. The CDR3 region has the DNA TGCGCCAGCGTCACCGTGGACAGCGGCAGCTCCTACGAGCAGTACGTC. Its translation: CASVTVDSGSSYEQYV.

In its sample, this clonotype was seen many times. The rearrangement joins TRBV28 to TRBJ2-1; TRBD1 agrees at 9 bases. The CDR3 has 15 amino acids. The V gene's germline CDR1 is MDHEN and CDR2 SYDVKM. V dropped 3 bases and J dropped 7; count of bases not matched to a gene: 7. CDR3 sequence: CASSFGDRERNEQFF. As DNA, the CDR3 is TGTGCCAGCAGTTTTGGGGACAGGGAAAGGAATGAGCAGTTCTTC.

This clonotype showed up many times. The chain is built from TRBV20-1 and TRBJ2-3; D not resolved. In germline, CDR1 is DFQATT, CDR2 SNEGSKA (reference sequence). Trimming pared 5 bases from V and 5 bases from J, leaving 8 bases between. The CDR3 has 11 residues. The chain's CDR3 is CSAGNLDTQYF. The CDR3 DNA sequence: TGCAGTGCTGGCAACTTAGATACGCAGTATTTT.

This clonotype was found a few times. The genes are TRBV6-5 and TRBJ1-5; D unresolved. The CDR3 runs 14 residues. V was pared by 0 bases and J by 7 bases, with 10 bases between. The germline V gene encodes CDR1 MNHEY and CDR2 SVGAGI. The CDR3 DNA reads TGTGCCAGCAGTTACTCGCGCGCCCGGCAGCCCCAGCATTTT. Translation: CASSYSRARQPQHF.

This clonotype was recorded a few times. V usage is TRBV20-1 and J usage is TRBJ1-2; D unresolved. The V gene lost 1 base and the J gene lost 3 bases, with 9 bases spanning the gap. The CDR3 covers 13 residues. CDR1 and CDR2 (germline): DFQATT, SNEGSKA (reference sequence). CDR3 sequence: CSARAWQDYGYTF. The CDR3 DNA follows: TGCAGTGCTAGAGCGTGGCAGGACTATGGCTACACCTTC.

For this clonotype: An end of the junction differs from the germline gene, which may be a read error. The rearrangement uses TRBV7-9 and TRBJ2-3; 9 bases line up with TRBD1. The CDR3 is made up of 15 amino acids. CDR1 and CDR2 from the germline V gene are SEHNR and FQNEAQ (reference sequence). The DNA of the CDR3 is TGTGGCAGCAGCTTAGGACAGGGGAGCACAGATACGCAGTATTTT. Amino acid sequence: CGSSLGQGSTDTQYF.

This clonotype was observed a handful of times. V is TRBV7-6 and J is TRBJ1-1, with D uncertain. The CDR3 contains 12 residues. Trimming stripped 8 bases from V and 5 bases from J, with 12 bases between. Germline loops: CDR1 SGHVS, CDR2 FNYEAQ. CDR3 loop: CASSADATEAFF. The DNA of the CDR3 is TGTGCCAGCTCCGCAGACGCGACTGAAGCTTTCTTT.

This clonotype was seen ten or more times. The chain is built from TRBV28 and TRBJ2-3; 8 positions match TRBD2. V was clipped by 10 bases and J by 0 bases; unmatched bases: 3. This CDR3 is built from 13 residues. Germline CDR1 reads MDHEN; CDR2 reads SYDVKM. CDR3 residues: CATGGPSTDTQYF. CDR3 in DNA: TGTGCCACGGGGGGGCCAAGCACAGATACGCAGTATTTT.

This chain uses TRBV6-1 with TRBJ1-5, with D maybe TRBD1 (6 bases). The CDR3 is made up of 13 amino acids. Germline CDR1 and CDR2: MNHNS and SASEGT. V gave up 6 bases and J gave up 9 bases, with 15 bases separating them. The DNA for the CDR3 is TGTGCCAGCAGGAGGGACATCCTTCGGCCCCAGCATTTT. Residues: CASRRDILRPQHF.

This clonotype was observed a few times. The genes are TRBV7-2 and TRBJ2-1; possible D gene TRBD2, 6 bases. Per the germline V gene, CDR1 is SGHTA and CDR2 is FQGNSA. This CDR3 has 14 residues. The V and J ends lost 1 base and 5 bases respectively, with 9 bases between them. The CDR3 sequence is CASSLGWGDNEQFF. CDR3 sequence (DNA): TGTGCCAGCAGCTTAGGGTGGGGGGACAATGAGCAGTTCTTC.

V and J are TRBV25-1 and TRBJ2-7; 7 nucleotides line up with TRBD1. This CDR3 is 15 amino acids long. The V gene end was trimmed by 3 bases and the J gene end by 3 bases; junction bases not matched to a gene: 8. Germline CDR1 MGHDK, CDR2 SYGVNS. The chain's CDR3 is CASSESTGSFYEQYF. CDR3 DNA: TGTGCCAGCAGTGAGTCGACAGGGTCATTCTACGAGCAGTACTTC.

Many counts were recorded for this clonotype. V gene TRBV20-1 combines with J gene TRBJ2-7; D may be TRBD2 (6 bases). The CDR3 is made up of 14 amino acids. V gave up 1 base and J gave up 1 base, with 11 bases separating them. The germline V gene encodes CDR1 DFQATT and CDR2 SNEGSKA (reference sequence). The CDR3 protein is CSARVGLQSYEQYF. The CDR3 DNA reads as TGCAGTGCTAGAGTGGGACTGCAGTCCTACGAGCAGTACTTC.

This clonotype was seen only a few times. The CDR3 spells CASSIAGDEETQYF. The CDR3 bases are TGTGCCAGCAGTATAGCGGGGGACGAGGAGACCCAGTACTTC. The chain links TRBV28 to TRBJ2-5; TRBD2 matches 9 bases. V was clipped by 5 bases and J by 5 bases; unmatched bases: 6. CDR1 is MDHEN, CDR2 SYDVKM, per germline. This CDR3 is 14 amino acids long. The whole variable domain, filled in from reference TRBV28 and TRBJ2-5, reads DVKVTQSSRYLVKRTGEKVFLECVQDMDHENMFWYRQDPGLGLRLIYFSYDVKMKEKGDIPEGYSVSREKKERFSLILESASTNQTSMYLCASSIAGDEETQYFGPGTRLLVL.

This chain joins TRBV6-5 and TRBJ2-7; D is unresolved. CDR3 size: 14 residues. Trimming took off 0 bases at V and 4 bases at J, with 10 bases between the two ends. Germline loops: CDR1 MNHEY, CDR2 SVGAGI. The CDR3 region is CASSYSGLGYEQYV. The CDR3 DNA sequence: TGTGCCAGCAGTTACTCTGGTTTAGGGTACGAGCAGTACGTC.

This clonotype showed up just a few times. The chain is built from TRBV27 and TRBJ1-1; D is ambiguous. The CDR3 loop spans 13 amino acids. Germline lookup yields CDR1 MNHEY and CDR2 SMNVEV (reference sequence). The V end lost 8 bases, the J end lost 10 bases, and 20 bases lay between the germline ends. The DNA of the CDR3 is TGTGCCAGCGGACGGAGTGAACACTGGGGAGCTTTCTTT. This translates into CASGRSEHWGAFF.

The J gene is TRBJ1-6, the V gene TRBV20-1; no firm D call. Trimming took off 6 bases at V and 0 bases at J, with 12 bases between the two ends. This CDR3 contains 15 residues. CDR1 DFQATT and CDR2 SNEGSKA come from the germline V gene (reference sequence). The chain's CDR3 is CSARGGLSYNSPLHF. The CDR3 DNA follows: TGCAGTGCCCGCGGAGGCCTCTCCTATAATTCACCCCTCCACTTT.

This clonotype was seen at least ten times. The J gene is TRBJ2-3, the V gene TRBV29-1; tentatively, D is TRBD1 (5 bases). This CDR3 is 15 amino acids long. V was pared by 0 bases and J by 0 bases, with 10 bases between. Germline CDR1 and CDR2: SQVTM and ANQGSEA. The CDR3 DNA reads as TGCAGCGTTGAAGAGAGACAGATTAGCACAGATACGCAGTATTTT. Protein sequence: CSVEERQISTDTQYF.

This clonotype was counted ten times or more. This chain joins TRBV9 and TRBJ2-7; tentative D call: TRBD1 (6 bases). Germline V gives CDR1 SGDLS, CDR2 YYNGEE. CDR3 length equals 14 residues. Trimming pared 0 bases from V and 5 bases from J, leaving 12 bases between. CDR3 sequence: CASSVEGTGNEQYF. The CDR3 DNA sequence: TGTGCCAGCAGCGTAGAGGGTACAGGGAACGAGCAGTACTTC.

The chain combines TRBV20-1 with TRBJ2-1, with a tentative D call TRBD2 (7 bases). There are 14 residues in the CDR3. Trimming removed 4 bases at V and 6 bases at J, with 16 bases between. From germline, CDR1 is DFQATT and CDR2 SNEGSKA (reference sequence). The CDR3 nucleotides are TGCAGTGCTATGGGAGGGGGGCCCTTCAATGAGCAGTTCTTC. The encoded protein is CSAMGGGPFNEQFF.